This paragraph covers one T cell receptor beta chain sequence. Its specificity is not known. This sample is part of a study of shared clonotypes between healthy human individuals. Study-wide results and caveats: Despite large depth, sorted-subset datasets appeared incompletely sequenced. Few donors restricted represented genetic and exposure-history diversity.

Assay used: immunoSEQ multiplex PCR; TCRdb lists only in-frame clones, some missing. This sample has approximately 1,500,000 clones, with about 98% found just once. This CDR3 has 14 amino acids. The V gene's germline CDR1 is SNHLY and CDR2 FYNNEI. Trimming shortened V by 7 bases and J by 0 bases, and 12 bases separated the two germline ends. Splitting of CD4+ cells produced CD45RA+ naive and CD45RA-negative memory subsets. This TCR was sampled from a man younger than 45 in good health. This sequence joins TRBV2 and TRBJ1-2; D gene ambiguous. The specimen was naive CD4+ T cells sorted from blood. The subset was: CD45RA+ positively selected. This chain's CDR3 is CASIVDGTNYGYTF. The CDR3 region has the DNA TGTGCCAGCATAGTTGACGGTACTAACTATGGCTACACCTTC.